This T cell receptor (beta chain) was identified in a study of STAT5B mutations in CD4+ large granular lymphocyte leukemia. From germline, CDR1 is MNHEY and CDR2 SMNVEV (reference sequence). The CDR3 consists of 16 residues. Trimming stripped 5 bases from V and 3 bases from J, with 14 bases between. TCRdb's table, derived via immunoSEQ multiplex PCR, lists solely in-frame clones and lacks some. The repertoire holds about 40,000 clones, with roughly 79% as singletons. Sequenced sample: CD4+ T cells from blood buffy coats. V and J are TRBV27 and TRBJ1-6, with a possible D match to TRBD1 (5 bases). The TCR originated in a human donor in good health. CDR3 in DNA: TGTGCCAGCAGTCCGGGGCAGAACTTCTATAATTCACCCCTCCACTTT. Translation: CASSPGQNFYNSPLHF.